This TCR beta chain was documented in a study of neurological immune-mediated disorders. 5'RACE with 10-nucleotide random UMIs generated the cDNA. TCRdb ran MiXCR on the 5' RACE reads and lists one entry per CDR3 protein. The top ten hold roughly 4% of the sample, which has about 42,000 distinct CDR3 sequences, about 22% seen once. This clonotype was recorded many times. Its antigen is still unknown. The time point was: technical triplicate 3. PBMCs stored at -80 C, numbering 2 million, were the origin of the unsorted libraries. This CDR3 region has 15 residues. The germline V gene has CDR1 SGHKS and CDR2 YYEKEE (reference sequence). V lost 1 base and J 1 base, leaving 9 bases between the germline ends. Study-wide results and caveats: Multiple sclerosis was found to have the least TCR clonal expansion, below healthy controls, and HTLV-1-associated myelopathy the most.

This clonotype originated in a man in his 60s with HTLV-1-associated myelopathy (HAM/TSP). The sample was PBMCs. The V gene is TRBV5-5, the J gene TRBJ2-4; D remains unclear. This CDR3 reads CASSLPETAKNIQYF. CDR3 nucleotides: TGTGCCAGCAGCTTGCCCGAGACGGCCAAAAACATTCAGTACTTC.